This T cell receptor (beta chain) was captured in a study of T-cell memory formation after mild COVID-19. Study-level background: Clusters of TCRs were largely donor specific.

This clonotype was observed a handful of times. What it recognizes is unknown. TCRdb re-called the 5' RACE reads through MiXCR, storing one row per CDR3 protein. The table records roughly 200,000 distinct CDR3 sequences, about 16% of them present only once. The study, taken as a whole, reports: Nothing confirmed that second-wave clones peaking on day 37 were specific for SARS-CoV-2. The CD4+ clones that contracted clustered mainly within CM and EM, and the CD8+ clones concentrated in EMRA. A subset of responding clones appeared in pre-infection memory, suggesting cross-reactive memory joined.

This receptor was identified in an adult woman who had mild COVID-19 (a few samples of this study predate the infection). Cell type and time point are not known. Sequencing was performed on PBMCs or a T cell subset sorted from them (not recorded which).

CDR3 amino acids: CASSKQGTNEKLFF. For the CDR3, the DNA is TGTGCCAGCAGTAAACAGGGCACTAATGAAAAACTGTTTTTT. V gene TRBV7-2 combines with J gene TRBJ1-4; perhaps TRBD1 as D (6 bases). Trimming removed 6 bases at V and 2 bases at J, with 10 bases between. The CDR3 is made up of 14 amino acids. Germline V CDR1 and CDR2: SGHTA, FQGNSA.